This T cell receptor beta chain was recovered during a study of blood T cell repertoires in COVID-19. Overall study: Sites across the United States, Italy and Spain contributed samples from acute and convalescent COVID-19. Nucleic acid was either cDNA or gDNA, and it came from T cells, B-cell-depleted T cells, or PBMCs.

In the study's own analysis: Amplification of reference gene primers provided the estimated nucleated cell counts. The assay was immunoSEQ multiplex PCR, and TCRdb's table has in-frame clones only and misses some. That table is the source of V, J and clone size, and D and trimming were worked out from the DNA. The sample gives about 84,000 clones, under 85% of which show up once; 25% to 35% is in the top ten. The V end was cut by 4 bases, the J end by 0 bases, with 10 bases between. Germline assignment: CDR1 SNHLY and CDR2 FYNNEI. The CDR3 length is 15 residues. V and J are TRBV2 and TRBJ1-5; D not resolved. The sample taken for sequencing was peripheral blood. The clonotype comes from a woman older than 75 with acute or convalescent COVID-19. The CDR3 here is CASSASENSNQPQHF. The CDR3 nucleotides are TGTGCCAGCAGTGCCAGCGAAAATAGCAATCAGCCCCAGCATTTT.